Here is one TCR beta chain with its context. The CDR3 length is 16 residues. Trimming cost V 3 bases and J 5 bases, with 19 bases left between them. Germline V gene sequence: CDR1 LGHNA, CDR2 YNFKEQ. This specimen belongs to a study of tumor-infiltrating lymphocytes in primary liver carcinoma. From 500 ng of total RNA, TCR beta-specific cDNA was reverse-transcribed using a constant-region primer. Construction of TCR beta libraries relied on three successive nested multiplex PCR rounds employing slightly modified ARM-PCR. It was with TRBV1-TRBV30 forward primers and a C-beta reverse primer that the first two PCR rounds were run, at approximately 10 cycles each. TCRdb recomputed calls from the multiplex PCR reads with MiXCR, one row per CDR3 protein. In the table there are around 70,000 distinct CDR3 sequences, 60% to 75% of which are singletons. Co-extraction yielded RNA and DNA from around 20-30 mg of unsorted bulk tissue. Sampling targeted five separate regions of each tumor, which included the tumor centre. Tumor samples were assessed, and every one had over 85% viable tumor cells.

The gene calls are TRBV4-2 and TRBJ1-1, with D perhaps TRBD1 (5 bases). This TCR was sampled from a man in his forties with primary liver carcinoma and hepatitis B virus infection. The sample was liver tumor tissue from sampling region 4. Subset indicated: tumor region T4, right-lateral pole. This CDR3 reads CASSQSDGEGKTEAFF. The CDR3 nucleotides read TGTGCCAGCAGCCAGAGTGACGGGGAGGGGAAGACTGAAGCTTTCTTT.